This T cell receptor beta chain stems from a study of T cell responses to AZD1222 COVID-19 vaccine. Produced via immunoSEQ multiplex PCR; TCRdb's table is partial and in-frame only. The sample consists of about 110,000 clones, roughly 92% of them appearing once. The V gene end was trimmed by 5 bases and the J gene end by 3 bases; junction bases not matched to a gene: 9. In germline, CDR1 is MDHEN, CDR2 SYDVKM. This CDR3 spans 15 amino acids. Regarding this clone: Its antigen is undetermined.

General observations from the study: Spike-specific TCR breadth and depth grew following two AZD1222 doses. Repertoires were obtained solely post-peak T cell response.

The sample here was peripheral blood, taken 28 days after the second AZD1222 dose. The clonotype was recovered from an adult who received the AZD1222 COVID-19 vaccine. The chain employs TRBV28 and TRBJ2-7, with 8 bases aligning to TRBD2. CDR3 protein: CASSSGGGEDYEQYF. CDR3 nucleotides: TGTGCCAGCAGTAGCGGGGGAGGAGAAGACTACGAGCAGTACTTC.